This is a list of T cell receptor beta chains from one sample in a study of cytomegalovirus exposure and HLA in healthy donors. Assay used: immunoSEQ multiplex PCR; TCRdb lists only in-frame clones, some missing. This table has approximately 170,000 clones, 76% appearing once. The sequenced material came from PBMCs. Receptors originate from a female donor in good health and CMV-seronegative. Both conserved end residues are part of each CDR3. The order of the fields is V gene, J gene, clone size, D gene, CDR3 protein, CDR3 DNA. D genes are given only for firm matches. Size is omitted from some rows. Given values are once, few, many or a class for expanded clones.

V: TRBV6-1
J: TRBJ2-7
size: few
D: TRBD1
CDR3: CASSRGQGGSYEQYF
DNA: TGTGCCAGCAGCCGGGGACAGGGGGGATCCTACGAGCAGTACTTC

V: TRBV7-2
J: TRBJ2-7
size: -
D: -
CDR3: CASSSTRTGSYEQYF
DNA: TGTGCCAGCAGCTCCACCCGGACTGGCTCCTACGAGCAGTACTTC

V: TRBV7-8
J: TRBJ2-2
size: -
D: TRBD2
CDR3: CASSLASPGLAGYTGELFF
DNA: TGTGCCAGCAGCTTAGCCTCACCGGGACTAGCGGGGTACACCGGGGAGCTGTTTTTT

V: TRBV5-1
J: TRBJ1-6
size: -
D: -
CDR3: CASTPEGGTNSPLHF
DNA: TGCGCCAGCACCCCTGAGGGAGGGACGAATTCACCCCTCCACTTT

V: TRBV5-1
J: TRBJ2-1
size: -
D: TRBD2
CDR3: CASSYLRGGLDEQFF
DNA: TGCGCCAGCAGCTACTTACGGGGGGGCCTCGATGAGCAGTTCTTC

V: TRBV6-5
J: TRBJ2-7
size: -
D: TRBD1
CDR3: CASRGQVSLLEQYF
DNA: TGTGCCAGCAGGGGACAGGTTTCGCTCCTGGAGCAGTACTTC

V: TRBV9
J: TRBJ2-3
size: -
D: -
CDR3: CASSGRETDTQYF
DNA: TGTGCCAGCAGCGGACGGGAAACAGATACGCAGTATTTT

V: TRBV4-2
J: TRBJ2-2
size: -
D: TRBD1
CDR3: CASSRPPGGNTGELFF
DNA: TGTGCCAGCAGCCGCCCCCCAGGGGGCAACACCGGGGAGCTGTTTTTT

V: TRBV6-5
J: TRBJ1-1
size: -
D: -
CDR3: CASSPGGTEAFF
DNA: TGTGCCAGCAGCCCCGGGGGCACTGAAGCTTTCTTT

V: TRBV21-1
J: TRBJ2-3
size: few
D: -
CDR3: CASSKGWGELQEWSDTQYF
DNA: TGTGCCAGCAGCAAAGGATGGGGGGAGCTCCAAGAATGGTCAGATACGCAGTATTTT

V: TRBV14
J: TRBJ2-1
size: -
D: -
CDR3: CASSQVGTGLRVFF
DNA: TGTGCCAGCAGCCAAGTTGGTACGGGACTCCGCGTGTTCTTC

V: TRBV7-6
J: TRBJ1-4
size: -
D: TRBD1
CDR3: CVSSRDRGAEKLFF
DNA: TGTGTCAGCAGTCGGGACAGGGGGGCCGAAAAACTGTTTTTT

V: TRBV6-6
J: TRBJ2-3
size: -
D: TRBD2
CDR3: CASSGTSGGTDTQYF
DNA: TGTGCCAGCAGCGGGACTAGCGGGGGGACAGATACGCAGTATTTT

V: TRBV18
J: TRBJ2-7
size: -
D: -
CDR3: CASGGYGGYEQYF
DNA: TGTGCCTCCGGAGGCTACGGGGGTTACGAGCAGTACTTC

V: TRBV5-1
J: TRBJ1-2
size: -
D: -
CDR3: CASSLATGNYGYTF
DNA: TGCGCCAGCAGCTTGGCCACGGGAAACTATGGCTACACCTTC

V: TRBV19
J: TRBJ2-3
size: -
D: -
CDR3: CASSTLPWSQRTDTQYF
DNA: TGTGCCAGTAGTACTCTCCCCTGGTCCCAGAGGACAGATACGCAGTATTTT

V: TRBV30
J: TRBJ2-6
size: -
D: TRBD1
CDR3: CARGQGAGANGLTF
DNA: TGTGCCCGGGGACAGGGGGCCGGGGCCAACGGCCTGACTTTC

V: TRBV19
J: TRBJ2-3
size: -
D: -
CDR3: CASSPEGGRDTDTQYF
DNA: TGTGCCAGTAGCCCGGAGGGGGGGAGGGACACAGATACGCAGTATTTT

V: TRBV15
J: TRBJ1-6
size: -
D: -
CDR3: CATSRGRNSPLHF
DNA: TGTGCCACCAGCAGAGGTAGAAATTCACCCCTCCACTTT

V: TRBV19
J: TRBJ2-7
size: -
D: -
CDR3: CASSLTDSYEQYF
DNA: TGTGCCAGTAGTCTGACGGACAGTTACGAGCAGTACTTC

V: TRBV23-1
J: TRBJ1-4
size: -
D: TRBD1
CDR3: CATALDRSEKLFF
DNA: TGCGCCACCGCCCTGGACAGGTCCGAAAAACTGTTTTTT

V: TRBV9
J: TRBJ2-3
size: once
D: TRBD2
CDR3: CASSLSGRGSDTQYF
DNA: TGTGCCAGCAGCCTTAGCGGGAGGGGATCAGATACGCAGTATTTT

V: TRBV9
J: TRBJ2-1
size: -
D: -
CDR3: CASSVGRDPLRSSYNEQFF
DNA: TGTGCCAGCAGCGTAGGGCGGGACCCCCTTCGCAGCTCCTACAATGAGCAGTTCTTC

V: TRBV4-1
J: TRBJ2-3
size: -
D: -
CDR3: CASSQGGVWGTDTQYF
DNA: TGCGCCAGCAGCCAAGGTGGAGTCTGGGGCACAGATACGCAGTATTTT

V: TRBV12-5
J: TRBJ2-7
size: -
D: TRBD1
CDR3: CASDLRGADRGYFEQYF
DNA: TGTGCTAGTGACCTCAGGGGGGCAGACAGGGGTTATTTTGAGCAGTACTTC

V: TRBV27
J: TRBJ2-5
size: -
D: TRBD1
CDR3: CASSFTGAMETQYF
DNA: TGTGCCAGCAGTTTCACAGGGGCTATGGAGACCCAGTACTTC

V: TRBV2
J: TRBJ2-5
size: -
D: -
CDR3: CASQAGVGETQYF
DNA: TGTGCCAGCCAAGCGGGTGTGGGAGAGACCCAGTACTTC

V: TRBV30
J: TRBJ2-2
size: -
D: TRBD1
CDR3: CAWDRGGTGELFF
DNA: TGTGCCTGGGACAGGGGGGGCACCGGGGAGCTGTTTTTT

V: TRBV11-2
J: TRBJ1-1
size: -
D: TRBD1
CDR3: CASSLIRGQARRNTEAFF
DNA: TGTGCCAGCAGCTTAATAAGGGGACAGGCCAGGAGGAACACTGAAGCTTTCTTT

V: TRBV7-9
J: TRBJ1-3
size: -
D: -
CDR3: CASHRAGNTIYF
DNA: TGTGCCAGCCACAGGGCTGGAAACACCATATATTTT

V: TRBV18
J: TRBJ1-6
size: -
D: TRBD1
CDR3: CASSPLMDRGDSPLHF
DNA: TGTGCCAGCTCACCACTTATGGACAGGGGGGATTCACCCCTCCACTTT

V: TRBV7-9
J: TRBJ2-7
size: -
D: TRBD2
CDR3: CASSSSGAAGEGEQYF
DNA: TGTGCCAGCAGCTCCTCCGGGGCAGCGGGAGAGGGTGAGCAGTACTTC

V: TRBV20-1
J: TRBJ2-1
size: -
D: -
CDR3: CSVGHDEQFF
DNA: TGCAGTGTGGGCCATGATGAGCAGTTCTTC

V: TRBV6-6
J: TRBJ2-1
size: -
D: -
CDR3: CASSYQSGGNIEQFF
DNA: TGTGCCAGCAGTTACCAAAGCGGAGGAAACATTGAGCAGTTCTTC

V: TRBV12-5
J: TRBJ2-5
size: -
D: -
CDR3: CASGPGQLQETQYF
DNA: TGTGCTAGTGGACCCGGACAGCTTCAAGAGACCCAGTACTTC

V: TRBV7-3
J: TRBJ2-2
size: -
D: TRBD1
CDR3: CASSRRGPSNTGELFF
DNA: TGTGCCAGCAGCCGCAGGGGGCCCTCGAACACCGGGGAGCTGTTTTTT

V: TRBV5-4
J: TRBJ2-5
size: -
D: -
CDR3: CASSTPDGEETQYF
DNA: TGTGCCAGCAGCACACCAGACGGGGAAGAGACCCAGTACTTC